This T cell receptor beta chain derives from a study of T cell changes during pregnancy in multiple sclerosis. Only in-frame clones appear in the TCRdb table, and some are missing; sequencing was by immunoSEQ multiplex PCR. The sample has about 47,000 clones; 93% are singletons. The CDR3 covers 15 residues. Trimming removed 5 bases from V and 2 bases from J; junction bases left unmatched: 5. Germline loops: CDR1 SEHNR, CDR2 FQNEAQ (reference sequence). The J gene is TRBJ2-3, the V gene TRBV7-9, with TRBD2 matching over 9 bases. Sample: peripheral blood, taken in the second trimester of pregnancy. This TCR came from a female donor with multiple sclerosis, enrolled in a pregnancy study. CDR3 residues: CASSALAGATDTQYF. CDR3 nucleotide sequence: TGTGCCAGCAGCGCACTAGCGGGCGCCACAGATACGCAGTATTTT.